Presented here are 7 T cell receptor beta chains from one specimen sequenced in a study of blood T cell repertoires in COVID-19. Sequenced by immunoSEQ multiplex PCR; TCRdb stores in-frame clones only, minus some. The sample shows under 250,000 clones, 83% of them seen only once. Input material: peripheral blood. The receptors stem from a woman between 70 and 85 years old with active or convalescent COVID-19.

The V and J genes are TRBV7-2 and TRBJ2-2, with D possibly being TRBD1 (6 bases). The CDR3 is made up of 14 amino acids. Germline V gene sequence: CDR1 SGHTA, CDR2 FQGNSA. V shed 0 bases and J shed 7 bases, with 9 bases lying between them. CDR3 coding DNA: TGTGCCAGCAGCTTAGCCCACAGGGTCGGGGAGCTGTTTTTT. The encoded protein is CASSLAHRVGELFF.

The V and J genes are TRBV6-5 and TRBJ2-1; 11 nucleotides match TRBD2. There are 15 residues in the CDR3. Germline V gene sequence: CDR1 MNHEY, CDR2 SVGAGI. Trimming at V came to 2 bases and at J to 4 bases, leaving 1 base not matched to a gene. The DNA for the CDR3 is TGTGCCAGCAGTTACACTAGCGGGGGATACAATGAGCAGTTCTTC. This gives the protein CASSYTSGGYNEQFF.

This chain uses TRBV10-2 with TRBJ2-1; a possible D gene is TRBD1 (5 bases). The length of the CDR3 is 15 residues. From germline, CDR1 is WSHSY and CDR2 SAAADI. Trimming took 2 bases from V and 4 from J, leaving 12 bases between them. This CDR3 is CASSEQGWGYNEQFF. The CDR3 DNA reads as TGCGCCAGCAGTGAGCAGGGATGGGGATACAATGAGCAGTTCTTC.

This clone was counted between two and nine times. The chain links TRBV14 to TRBJ2-7; TRBD2 is a possible D gene (6 bases). Per the germline V gene, CDR1 is SGHDN and CDR2 is FVKESK. The germline V and J ends were trimmed by 5 bases and 1 base, with 18 bases remaining between them. CDR3 length: 16 residues. CDR3: CASSAKTSWASYEQYF. The CDR3 DNA follows: TGTGCCAGCAGCGCCAAGACTAGTTGGGCATCCTACGAGCAGTACTTC. Variable domain in full (rest from reference TRBV14 and TRBJ2-7): EAGVTQFPSHSVIEKGQTVTLRCDPISGHDNLYWYRRVMGKEIKFLLHFVKESKQDESGMPNNRFLAERTGGTYSTLKVQPAELEDSGVYFCASSAKTSWASYEQYFGPGTRLTVT.

The rearrangement uses TRBV5-1 and TRBJ2-3; D ambiguous. Germline CDR1 is SGHRS and CDR2 is YFSETQ. Trimming left V 0 bases short and J 2 bases short, with 7 bases between. The CDR3 is 14 amino acids. The CDR3 coding sequence is TGCGCCAGCAGCTTGGGTATTTACACAGATACGCAGTATTTT. Protein product: CASSLGIYTDTQYF.

The rearrangement links TRBV12-3 or TRBV12-4 to TRBJ2-5; D is perhaps TRBD1 (6 bases). The CDR3 length is 13 residues. V lost 6 bases to trimming and J lost 2 bases, with 10 bases between them. CDR3 sequence reads: CASRWGTQETQYF. In DNA form, the CDR3 reads TGTGCCAGCAGATGGGGGACACAAGAGACCCAGTACTTC.

This chain connects TRBV6-6 to TRBJ1-2, with D uncertain. The CDR3 has 15 residues. The germline V gene has CDR1 MNHNY and CDR2 SVGAGI (reference sequence). Between the trimmed V and J ends, which lost 5 bases and 3 bases, there was a span of 16 bases. The CDR3 DNA reads TGTGCCAGCAGTCGACGCTCCGGACTGGACTATGGCTACACCTTC. It yields the protein CASSRRSGLDYGYTF.